This T cell receptor (beta chain) stems from a study of T cell responses to AZD1222 COVID-19 vaccine (dated by TCRdb to the early 2020s). Study-wide context: AZD1222 recipients given second doses at about 4 weeks or at about 12 weeks were pooled, since spike-specific TCR depth and breadth were not found to differ between the two schedules. TCR sequencing was performed for more than 230 trial participants, of whom about 200 were given two doses of AZD1222 and around 25 were given two doses of MenACWY control vaccine. Trial participants were enrolled into age subgroups of 18-55, 56-69 and 70-plus years, which contained 148, 28 and 57 TCR-sequenced participants, respectively. Paper-wide results and their limitations: Epitopes outside the regions mutated in the B.1.351 and B.1.1.7 variants were reportedly recognized by nearly half of the unique spike-specific TCRs. After two AZD1222 doses, both the breadth and the depth of spike-specific TCRs were significantly higher than at day 0 and than in MenACWY recipients. The vaccine-associated CD4 TCRs covered the entire spike protein, and the dominant responses fell in regions 160-218 and 743-854. Conclusions about previously exposed vaccinees are limited, since just five or six AZD1222 recipients were seropositive for SARS-CoV-2 at baseline. The 56-69-year group was small, and its depth increase did not reach significance, likely because of low power. Participants were mostly white British, with more females than males. The authors suggested clonal diversity may have been underestimated. No day 14 peak-response samples were available, so repertoires were characterized only after the peak T cell response.

To note about this clone: Its antigen is not yet known. The input lacks base qualities; no much larger clone sits a single base away.

Sample time point, as interpreted from the label and publication: baseline before first vaccination. Vaccinee samples came from UK trials COV001 and COV002, including a single-blind randomized controlled phase 2/3 trial of AZD1222 (ChAdOx1 nCoV-19) in healthy adults. Trial participant PBMC samples were collected at day 0 and day 28 after the second dose for TCRbeta chain sequencing. V and J lose 3 bases and 6 bases, and a span of 5 bases separates them. CDR1 and CDR2, looked up from the germline V gene, are SNHLY and FYNNEI. The CDR3 contains 11 residues, cysteine and phenylalanine counted. The sequence is cut down to CDR3 DNA, 33 bases in frame from base 1. The CDR3 regions of human TCRbeta chains were analyzed by immunosequencing. Per the source publication's procedure: TCRs in the repertoires were compared against a reference library of SARS-CoV-2-specific TCRs that had been generated with the MIRA antigen-specificity platform. Breadth meant the fraction of unique TCRs that were SARS-CoV-2-associated, whereas depth meant the fraction of total T cells that were SARS-CoV-2-associated. Using the MIRA data, each spike-specific TCR was mapped to the spike region that the TCR reacts to and placed in a CD4 or CD8 class. Log10-transformed breadth and depth values were compared by one-way ANOVA with Sidak's multiple comparisons tests. Drawn from immuneACCESS, this table holds only the in-frame rearrangements with V and J called that TCRdb kept. Clones are partly lost; checked studies trace under half to an unresolved V gene and leave the rest unexplained. The D gene and trimming were derived from the DNA, and the V and J assignments and clone size from that table. For this sample the table gives 85,000 to 130,000 clones, of which roughly 91% were detected only once. Jointly, the top ten make up roughly a sixth of the sample.

The source material was peripheral blood, sampled on day 0 of AZD1222 vaccination. The V and J segments used are TRBV2 and TRBJ1-2, with the D gene call left open. The TCR was taken from an adult in good health. The encoded CDR3 is CASSDQNGYTF. The sequence in DNA is TGTGCCAGCAGTGACCAGAATGGCTACACCTTC.